This T cell receptor beta chain was retrieved from a study of T cells in Graves' hyperthyroidism and ophthalmopathy. Germline CDR1 and CDR2: KGHSH and LQKENI. V lost 2 bases and J 2 bases, leaving 6 bases between the germline ends. This CDR3 contains 13 residues. This clonotype was seen at least ten times. TCR beta CDR3 sequences were amplified from RNA transcripts. The TCR CDR3 was amplified in a first-round RT-PCR using the HTBI primer set. TCRdb passed the multiplex PCR reads through MiXCR, listing each CDR3 protein once. This table has about 570,000 distinct CDR3 sequences, about 14% appearing once.

This TCR came from a woman between 35 and 50 years old with Graves' hyperthyroidism. The sample comprised blood. The chain uses TRBV18 and TRBJ1-2, with unresolved D. CDR3 DNA: TGTGCCAGCTCACCAAGGACCAACTATGGCTACACCTTC. Translating gives CASSPRTNYGYTF.